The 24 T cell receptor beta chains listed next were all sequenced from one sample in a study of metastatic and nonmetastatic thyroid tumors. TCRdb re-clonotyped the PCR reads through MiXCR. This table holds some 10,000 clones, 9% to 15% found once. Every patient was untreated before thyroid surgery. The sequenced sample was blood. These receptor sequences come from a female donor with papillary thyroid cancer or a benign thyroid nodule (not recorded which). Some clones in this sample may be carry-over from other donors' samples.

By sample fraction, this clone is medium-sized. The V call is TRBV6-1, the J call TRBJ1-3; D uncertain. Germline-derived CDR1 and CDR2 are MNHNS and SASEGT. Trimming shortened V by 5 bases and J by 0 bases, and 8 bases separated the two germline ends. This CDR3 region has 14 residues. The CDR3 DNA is TGTGCCAGCAGTTCCGGGATCTCTGGAAACACCATATATTTT. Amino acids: CASSSGISGNTIYF.

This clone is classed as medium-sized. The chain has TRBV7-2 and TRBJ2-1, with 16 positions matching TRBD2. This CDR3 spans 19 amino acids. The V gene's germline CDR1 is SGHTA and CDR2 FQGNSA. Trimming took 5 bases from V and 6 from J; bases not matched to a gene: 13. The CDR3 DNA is TGTGCCAGCAGCGACCTCGGGACTAGCGGGAGGGCCAGGGGCAATGAGCAGTTCTTC. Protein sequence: CASSDLGTSGRARGNEQFF.

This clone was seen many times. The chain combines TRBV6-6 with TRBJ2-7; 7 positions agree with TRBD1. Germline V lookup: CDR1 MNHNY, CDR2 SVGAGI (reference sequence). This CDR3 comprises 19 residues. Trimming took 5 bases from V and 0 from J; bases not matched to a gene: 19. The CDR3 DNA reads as TGTGCCAGCAGTACCGACAGGGTATCCGTAATGAGGAGCTCCTACGAGCAGTACTTC. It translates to CASSTDRVSVMRSSYEQYF.

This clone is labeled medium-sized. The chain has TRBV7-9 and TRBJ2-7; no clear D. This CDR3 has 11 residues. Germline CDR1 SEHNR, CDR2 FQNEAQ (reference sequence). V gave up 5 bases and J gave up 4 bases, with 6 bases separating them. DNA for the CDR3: TGTGCCAGCAGCCCCCAATACGAGCAGTACTTC. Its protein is CASSPQYEQYF.

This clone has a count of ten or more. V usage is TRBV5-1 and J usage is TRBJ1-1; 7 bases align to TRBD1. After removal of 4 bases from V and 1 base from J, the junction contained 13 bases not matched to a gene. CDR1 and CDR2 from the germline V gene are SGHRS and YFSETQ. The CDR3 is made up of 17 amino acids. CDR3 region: CASSPYLTGRGNTEAFF. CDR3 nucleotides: TGCGCCAGCAGCCCATACCTGACAGGGCGGGGGAACACTGAAGCTTTCTTT.

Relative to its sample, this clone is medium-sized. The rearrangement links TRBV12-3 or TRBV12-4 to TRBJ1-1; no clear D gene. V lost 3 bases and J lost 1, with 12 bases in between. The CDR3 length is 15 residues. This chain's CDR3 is CASSFFPNQNTEAFF. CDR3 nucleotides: TGTGCCAGCAGTTTTTTCCCAAATCAGAACACTGAAGCTTTCTTT.

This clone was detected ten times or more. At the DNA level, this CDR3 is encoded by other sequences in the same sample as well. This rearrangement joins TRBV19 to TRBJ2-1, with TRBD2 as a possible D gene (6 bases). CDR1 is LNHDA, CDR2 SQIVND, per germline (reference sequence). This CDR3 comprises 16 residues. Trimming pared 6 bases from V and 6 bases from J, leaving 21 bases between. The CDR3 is CASSGGSAGGINEQFF. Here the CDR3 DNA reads TGTGCCAGTAGCGGGGGATCAGCTGGGGGGATCAATGAGCAGTTCTTC.

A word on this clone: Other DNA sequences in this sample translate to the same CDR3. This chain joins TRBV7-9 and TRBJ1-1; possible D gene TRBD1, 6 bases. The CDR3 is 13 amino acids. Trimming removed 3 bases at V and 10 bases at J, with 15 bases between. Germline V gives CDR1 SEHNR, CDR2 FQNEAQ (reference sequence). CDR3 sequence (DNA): TGTGCCAGCAGCTTGCTCAACCTAGGGGGAGCTTTCTTT. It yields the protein CASSLLNLGGAFF.

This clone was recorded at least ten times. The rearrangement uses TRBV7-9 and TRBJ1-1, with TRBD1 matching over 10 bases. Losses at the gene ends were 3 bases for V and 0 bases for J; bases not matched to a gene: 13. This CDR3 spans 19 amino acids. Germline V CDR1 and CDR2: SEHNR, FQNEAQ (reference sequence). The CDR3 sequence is CASSFPPTTGQGLNTEAFF. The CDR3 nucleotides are TGTGCCAGCAGCTTCCCCCCAACAACGGGACAGGGGTTGAACACTGAAGCTTTCTTT. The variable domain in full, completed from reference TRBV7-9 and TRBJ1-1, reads DTGVSQNPRHKITKRGQNVTFRCDPISEHNRLYWYRQTLGQGPEFLTYFQNEAQLEKSRLLSDRFSAERPKGSFSTLEIQRTEQGDSAMYLCASSFPPTTGQGLNTEAFFGQGTRLTVV.

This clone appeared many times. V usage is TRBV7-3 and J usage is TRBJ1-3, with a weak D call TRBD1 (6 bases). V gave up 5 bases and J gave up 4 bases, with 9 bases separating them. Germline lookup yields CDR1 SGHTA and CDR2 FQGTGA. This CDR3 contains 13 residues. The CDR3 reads CASSPQGGNTIYF. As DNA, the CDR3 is TGTGCCAGCAGCCCTCAGGGGGGAAACACCATATATTTT.

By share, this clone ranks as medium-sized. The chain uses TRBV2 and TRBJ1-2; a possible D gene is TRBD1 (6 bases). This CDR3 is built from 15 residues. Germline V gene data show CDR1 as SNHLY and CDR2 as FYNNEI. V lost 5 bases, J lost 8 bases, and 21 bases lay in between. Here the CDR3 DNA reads TGTGCCAGCAGTAACCCCGAAGGGGGTAGGGGAGGCTACACCTTC. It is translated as CASSNPEGGRGGYTF.

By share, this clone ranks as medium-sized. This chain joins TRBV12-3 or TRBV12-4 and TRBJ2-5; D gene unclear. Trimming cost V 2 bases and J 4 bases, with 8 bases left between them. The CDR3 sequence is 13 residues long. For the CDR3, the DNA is TGTGCCAGCAGTTTATTTAGCTCAGAGACCCAGTACTTC. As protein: CASSLFSSETQYF.

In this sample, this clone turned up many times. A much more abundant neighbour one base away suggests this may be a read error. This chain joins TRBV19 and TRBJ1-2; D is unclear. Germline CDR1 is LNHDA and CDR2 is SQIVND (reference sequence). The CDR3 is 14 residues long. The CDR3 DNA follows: TGTGCCAGTAGTATAATTTCCGATACCTATGGCCACACCTTC. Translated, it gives CASSIISDTYGHTF.

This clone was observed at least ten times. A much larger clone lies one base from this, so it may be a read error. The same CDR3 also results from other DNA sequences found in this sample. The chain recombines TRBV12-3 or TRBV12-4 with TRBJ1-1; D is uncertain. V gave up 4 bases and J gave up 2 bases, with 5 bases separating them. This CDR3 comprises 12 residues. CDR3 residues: CASSYLNTEAFF. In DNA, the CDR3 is TGTGCCAGCAGTTACCTAAACACTGAAGCTTTCTTT.

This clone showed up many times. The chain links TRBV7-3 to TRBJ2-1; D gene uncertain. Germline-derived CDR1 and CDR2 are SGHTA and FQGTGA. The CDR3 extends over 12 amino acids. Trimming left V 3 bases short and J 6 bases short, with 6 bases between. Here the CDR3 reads CASSFSGNEQFF. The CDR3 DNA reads TGTGCCAGCAGCTTTTCGGGCAATGAGCAGTTCTTC.

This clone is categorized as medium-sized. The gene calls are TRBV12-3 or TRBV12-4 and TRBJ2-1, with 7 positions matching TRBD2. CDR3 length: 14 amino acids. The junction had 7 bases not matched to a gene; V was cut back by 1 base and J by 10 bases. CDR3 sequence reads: CASSLGLAESEQFF. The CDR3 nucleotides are TGTGCCAGCAGTTTAGGGCTAGCGGAGTCCGAGCAGTTCTTC.

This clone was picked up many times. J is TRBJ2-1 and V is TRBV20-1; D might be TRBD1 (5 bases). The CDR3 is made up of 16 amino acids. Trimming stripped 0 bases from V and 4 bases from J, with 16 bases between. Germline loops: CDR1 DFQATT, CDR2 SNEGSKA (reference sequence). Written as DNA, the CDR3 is TGCAGTGCTAGAGACCCTCAGGGTAGGATATACAATGAGCAGTTCTTC. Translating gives CSARDPQGRIYNEQFF.

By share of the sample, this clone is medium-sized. As DNA, the CDR3 is TGTGCCAGCAGCTCGCGGGATGAAGCTTTCTTT. Translating it yields CASSSRDEAFF. The chain uses TRBV6-1 and TRBJ1-1; D gene uncertain. Trimming stripped 6 bases from V and 7 bases from J, with 9 bases between. The CDR3 has 11 amino acids. Germline V CDR1 and CDR2: MNHNS, SASEGT.

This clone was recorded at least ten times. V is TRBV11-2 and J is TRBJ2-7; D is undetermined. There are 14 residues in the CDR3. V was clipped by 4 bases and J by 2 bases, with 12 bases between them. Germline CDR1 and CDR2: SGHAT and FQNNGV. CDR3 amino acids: CASSWPGETYEQYF. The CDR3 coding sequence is TGTGCCAGCAGCTGGCCCGGCGAAACCTACGAGCAGTACTTC.

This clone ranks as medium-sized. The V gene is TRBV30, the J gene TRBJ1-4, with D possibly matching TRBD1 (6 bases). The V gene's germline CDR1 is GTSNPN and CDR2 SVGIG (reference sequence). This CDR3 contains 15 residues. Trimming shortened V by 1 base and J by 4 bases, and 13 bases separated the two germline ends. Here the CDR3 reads CAWSAPGAGNEKLFF. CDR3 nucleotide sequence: TGTGCCTGGAGTGCCCCAGGGGCCGGTAATGAAAAACTGTTTTTT.

CDR3 nucleotide sequence: TGCAGCGTCAACCGGACAGGGTCCTATGGCTACACCTTC. It yields the protein CSVNRTGSYGYTF. The chain carries TRBV29-1 and TRBJ1-2, with 8 positions matching TRBD1. V shed 6 bases and J 4 bases; nucleotides not matched to a gene: 7. CDR1 and CDR2 (germline): SQVTM, ANQGSEA. CDR3 length: 13 residues. The full variable domain, with the rest looked up from reference TRBV29-1 and TRBJ1-2, is SAVISQKPSRDICQRGTSLTIQCQVDSQVTMMFWYRQQPGQSLTLIATANQGSEATYESGFVIDKFPISRPNLTFSTLTVSNMSPEDSSIYLCSVNRTGSYGYTFGSGTRLTVV.

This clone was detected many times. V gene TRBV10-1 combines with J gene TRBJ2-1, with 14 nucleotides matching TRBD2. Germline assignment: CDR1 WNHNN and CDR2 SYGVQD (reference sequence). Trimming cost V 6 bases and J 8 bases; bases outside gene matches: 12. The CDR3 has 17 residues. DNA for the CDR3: TGCGCCAGCAGCCTTAGAAGACCGGGACTAGCGGGAGATGAGCAGTTCTTC. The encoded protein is CASSLRRPGLAGDEQFF.

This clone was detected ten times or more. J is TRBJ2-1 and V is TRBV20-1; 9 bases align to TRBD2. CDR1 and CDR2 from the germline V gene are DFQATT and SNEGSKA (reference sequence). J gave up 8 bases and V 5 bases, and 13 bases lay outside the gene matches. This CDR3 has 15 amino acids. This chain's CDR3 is CSAGAGAGGLDEQFF. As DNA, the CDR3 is TGCAGTGCTGGTGCGGGAGCGGGAGGTCTGGATGAGCAGTTCTTC.

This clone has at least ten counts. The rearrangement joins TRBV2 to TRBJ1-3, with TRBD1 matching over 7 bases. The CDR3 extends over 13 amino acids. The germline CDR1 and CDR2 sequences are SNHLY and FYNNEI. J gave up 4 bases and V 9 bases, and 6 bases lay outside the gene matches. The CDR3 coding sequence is TGTGCCAGAGACAGGGTAGCCGGAAACACCATATATTTT. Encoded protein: CARDRVAGNTIYF.